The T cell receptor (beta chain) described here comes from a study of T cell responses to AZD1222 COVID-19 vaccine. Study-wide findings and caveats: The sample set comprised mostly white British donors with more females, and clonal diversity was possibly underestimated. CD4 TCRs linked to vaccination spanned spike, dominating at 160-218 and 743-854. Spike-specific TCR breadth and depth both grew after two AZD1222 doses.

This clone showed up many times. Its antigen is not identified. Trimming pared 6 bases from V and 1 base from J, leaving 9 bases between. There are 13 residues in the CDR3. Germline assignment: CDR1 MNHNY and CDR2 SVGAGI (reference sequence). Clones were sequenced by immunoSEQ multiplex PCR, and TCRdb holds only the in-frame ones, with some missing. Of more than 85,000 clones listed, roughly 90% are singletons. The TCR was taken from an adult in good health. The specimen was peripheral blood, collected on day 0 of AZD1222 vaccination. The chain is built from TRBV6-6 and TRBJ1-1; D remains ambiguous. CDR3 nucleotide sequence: TGTGCCAGCAGCACCCGGGAGAACACTGAAGCTTTCTTT. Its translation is CASSTRENTEAFF.